Sequencing of this T cell receptor (beta chain) was carried out in a study of blood T cell repertoires in COVID-19. Background on the study: COVID-19 samples, acute and convalescent, were from the United States, Italy and Spain.

The V gene's germline CDR1 is SGHRS and CDR2 YFSETQ. The CDR3 extends over 16 amino acids. V was cut by 4 bases and J by 7 bases, with 20 bases left in between. The data were produced by immunoSEQ multiplex PCR, yet TCRdb's version contains in-frame clones alone and is incomplete. There are 30,000 to 45,000 clones in the sample; roughly nine tenths occur only once, and approximately 19% lies in the top ten. The chain links TRBV5-1 to TRBJ1-4, with D perhaps matching TRBD1 (6 bases). The source of this sequence is a man between 70 and 80 years old with acute or convalescent COVID-19. Sample: peripheral blood. The CDR3: CASSREGHSGGEKLFF. Written as DNA, the CDR3 is TGCGCCAGCAGCCGCGAGGGACATTCGGGGGGTGAAAAACTGTTTTTT. Variable domain in full (rest from reference TRBV5-1 and TRBJ1-4): KAGVTQTPRYLIKTRGQQVTLSCSPISGHRSVSWYQQTPGQGLQFLFEYFSETQRNKGNFPGRFSGRQFSNSRSEMNVSTLELGDSALYLCASSREGHSGGEKLFFGSGTQLSVL.